Presented here are 9 T cell receptor beta chains from one specimen sequenced in a study of technical replicates of blood from a handful of donors (dated by TCRdb to 2016 to 2017). Libraries came from the immunoSEQ multiplex PCR assay. TCRdb obtained this table from immuneACCESS and retained in-frame rearrangements with V and J assigned. These tables miss some clones; where compared with another copy, unresolved V genes account for less than half of the shortfall, and the remainder is unexplained. Counted in this sample were 64,000 or so clones; roughly 97% of them appeared once. Roughly 0.2% of the sample comes from the top ten. Sequenced: T cells isolated from PBMCs. These TCRs come from a human donor in good health.

This clone came up a few times. The CDR3 coding sequence is TGTGCCAGTATGGGGGGATACACAGATACGCAGTATTTT. This translates into CASMGGYTDTQYF. The genes are TRBV11-2 and TRBJ2-3; TRBD2 might be the D (6 bases). The V end lost 9 bases, the J end lost 2 bases, and 12 bases lay between the germline ends. Germline CDR1 is SGHAT and CDR2 is FQNNGV. CDR3 length: 13 residues.

The chain recombines TRBV5-1 with TRBJ2-5, with TRBD2 matching over 9 bases. This CDR3 has 15 amino acids. Germline CDR1 is SGHRS and CDR2 is YFSETQ. V dropped 1 base and J dropped 2; count of bases not matched to a gene: 3. The CDR3 nucleotides read TGCGCCAGCAGCTTGCGCCTAGCGGGGCAAGAGACCCAGTACTTC. The encoded protein is CASSLRLAGQETQYF. The whole variable domain, filled in from reference TRBV5-1 and TRBJ2-5, reads KAGVTQTPRYLIKTRGQQVTLSCSPISGHRSVSWYQQTPGQGLQFLFEYFSETQRNKGNFPGRFSGRQFSNSRSEMNVSTLELGDSALYLCASSLRLAGQETQYFGPGTRLLVL.

The chain links TRBV20-1 to TRBJ1-1, with D possibly being TRBD1 (5 bases). CDR1 DFQATT and CDR2 SNEGSKA come from the germline V gene (reference sequence). Trimming shortened V by 0 bases and J by 6 bases, and 5 bases separated the two germline ends. The CDR3 extends over 11 amino acids. The CDR3 region is CSARDRAEAFF. CDR3 DNA sequence: TGCAGTGCTAGAGACAGGGCTGAAGCTTTCTTT.

The gene calls are TRBV15 and TRBJ1-2; TRBD1 aligns across 9 bases. The CDR3 totals 16 residues. Germline values: CDR1 LNHNV, CDR2 YYDKDF (reference sequence). The V segment lost 3 bases and the J segment 6 bases; nucleotides outside the gene matches: 11. The CDR3 bases are TGTGCCACCAGCAGCAACCCGGGACAGGGATTGGATGGCTACACCTTC. It yields the protein CATSSNPGQGLDGYTF.

The chain employs TRBV2 and TRBJ1-5, with D perhaps matching TRBD1 (6 bases). The CDR3 is 11 residues long. Germline V gene lookup returns CDR1 SNHLY and CDR2 FYNNEI. DNA for the CDR3: TGTGCGGAAGGGGGGGGTCAGCCCCAGCATTTT. Translation: CAEGGGQPQHF.

The V and J genes are TRBV7-8 and TRBJ2-7; 9 nucleotides line up with TRBD1. CDR1 SGHVS and CDR2 FQNEAQ come from the germline V gene. J was trimmed by 4 bases and V by 5 bases; bases with no gene match: 12. This CDR3 region has 16 residues. In DNA form, the CDR3 reads TGTGCCAGCAGCACCCCTCGGGACAGGGCCTCTTACGAGCAGTACTTC. Encoded protein: CASSTPRDRASYEQYF.

A single count supports this clone. J is TRBJ2-2 and V is TRBV15; D remains unclear. V lost 0 bases and J 0 bases, leaving 14 bases between the germline ends. Germline values: CDR1 LNHNV, CDR2 YYDKDF (reference sequence). The CDR3 is 18 residues long. CDR3 sequence reads: CATSRDSFRSSNTGELFF. The CDR3 region has the DNA TGTGCCACCAGCAGAGATTCTTTTCGCAGTTCGAACACCGGGGAGCTGTTTTTT.

In nucleotides, the CDR3 is TGTGCCAGCAGTGATGTGTGGGCGCGTAAGGAGACCCAGTACTTC. Translating gives CASSDVWARKETQYF. The J gene is TRBJ2-5, the V gene TRBV6-1; no firm D call. V was cut by 3 bases and J by 5 bases, with 16 bases left in between. Germline V gene sequence: CDR1 MNHNS, CDR2 SASEGT. The CDR3 has 15 amino acids.

The rearrangement links TRBV20-1 to TRBJ2-7; TRBD1 aligns across 7 bases. The CDR3 has 11 residues. J lost 5 bases, V lost 5 bases, and 3 bases had no gene match. Germline V gives CDR1 DFQATT, CDR2 SNEGSKA (reference sequence). The CDR3 sequence is CSAYDRDEQYF. As DNA, the CDR3 is TGCAGTGCTTATGACAGGGACGAGCAGTACTTC.